The present T cell receptor beta chain was sequenced within a study of blood T cell repertoires in COVID-19. Germline CDR1 DFQATT, CDR2 SNEGSKA (reference sequence). The CDR3 covers 15 residues. Germline trimming cut 6 bases from V and 2 bases from J; bases unmatched to any gene: 13. The assay was immunoSEQ multiplex PCR, and TCRdb's table has in-frame clones only and misses some. The sample includes about 100,000 clones, 71% of them seen just once. A few counts support this clone. The receptor comes from a woman in her forties with acute or convalescent COVID-19. The chain recombines TRBV20-1 with TRBJ2-7; 7 bases line up with TRBD2. The sample comprised peripheral blood. The CDR3 bases are TGCAGTGCGAGTGGACTAGATCGGGGGACCTACGAGCAGTACTTC. The encoded protein is CSASGLDRGTYEQYF.